This TCR beta chain was sequenced for a study of control samples from healthy donors and cancer patients. Profiling relied on immunoSEQ multiplex PCR, and the TCRdb table lists in-frame clones only, not all of them. This table holds about 130,000 clones, around 94% found once. Sequenced sample: PBMCs. This TCR came from a man in his 60s with colorectal cancer.

CDR3 sequence reads: CAWSRIQDNTGELFF. CDR3 nucleotide sequence: TGTGCCTGGAGCAGGATACAGGACAACACCGGGGAGCTGTTTTTT. This rearrangement joins TRBV30 to TRBJ2-2; TRBD1 is a possible D gene (5 bases). The germline gives CDR1 GTSNPN, CDR2 SVGIG (reference sequence). The CDR3 is 15 amino acids. V was shortened by 3 bases and J by 2 bases, with 13 bases between the two germline ends.